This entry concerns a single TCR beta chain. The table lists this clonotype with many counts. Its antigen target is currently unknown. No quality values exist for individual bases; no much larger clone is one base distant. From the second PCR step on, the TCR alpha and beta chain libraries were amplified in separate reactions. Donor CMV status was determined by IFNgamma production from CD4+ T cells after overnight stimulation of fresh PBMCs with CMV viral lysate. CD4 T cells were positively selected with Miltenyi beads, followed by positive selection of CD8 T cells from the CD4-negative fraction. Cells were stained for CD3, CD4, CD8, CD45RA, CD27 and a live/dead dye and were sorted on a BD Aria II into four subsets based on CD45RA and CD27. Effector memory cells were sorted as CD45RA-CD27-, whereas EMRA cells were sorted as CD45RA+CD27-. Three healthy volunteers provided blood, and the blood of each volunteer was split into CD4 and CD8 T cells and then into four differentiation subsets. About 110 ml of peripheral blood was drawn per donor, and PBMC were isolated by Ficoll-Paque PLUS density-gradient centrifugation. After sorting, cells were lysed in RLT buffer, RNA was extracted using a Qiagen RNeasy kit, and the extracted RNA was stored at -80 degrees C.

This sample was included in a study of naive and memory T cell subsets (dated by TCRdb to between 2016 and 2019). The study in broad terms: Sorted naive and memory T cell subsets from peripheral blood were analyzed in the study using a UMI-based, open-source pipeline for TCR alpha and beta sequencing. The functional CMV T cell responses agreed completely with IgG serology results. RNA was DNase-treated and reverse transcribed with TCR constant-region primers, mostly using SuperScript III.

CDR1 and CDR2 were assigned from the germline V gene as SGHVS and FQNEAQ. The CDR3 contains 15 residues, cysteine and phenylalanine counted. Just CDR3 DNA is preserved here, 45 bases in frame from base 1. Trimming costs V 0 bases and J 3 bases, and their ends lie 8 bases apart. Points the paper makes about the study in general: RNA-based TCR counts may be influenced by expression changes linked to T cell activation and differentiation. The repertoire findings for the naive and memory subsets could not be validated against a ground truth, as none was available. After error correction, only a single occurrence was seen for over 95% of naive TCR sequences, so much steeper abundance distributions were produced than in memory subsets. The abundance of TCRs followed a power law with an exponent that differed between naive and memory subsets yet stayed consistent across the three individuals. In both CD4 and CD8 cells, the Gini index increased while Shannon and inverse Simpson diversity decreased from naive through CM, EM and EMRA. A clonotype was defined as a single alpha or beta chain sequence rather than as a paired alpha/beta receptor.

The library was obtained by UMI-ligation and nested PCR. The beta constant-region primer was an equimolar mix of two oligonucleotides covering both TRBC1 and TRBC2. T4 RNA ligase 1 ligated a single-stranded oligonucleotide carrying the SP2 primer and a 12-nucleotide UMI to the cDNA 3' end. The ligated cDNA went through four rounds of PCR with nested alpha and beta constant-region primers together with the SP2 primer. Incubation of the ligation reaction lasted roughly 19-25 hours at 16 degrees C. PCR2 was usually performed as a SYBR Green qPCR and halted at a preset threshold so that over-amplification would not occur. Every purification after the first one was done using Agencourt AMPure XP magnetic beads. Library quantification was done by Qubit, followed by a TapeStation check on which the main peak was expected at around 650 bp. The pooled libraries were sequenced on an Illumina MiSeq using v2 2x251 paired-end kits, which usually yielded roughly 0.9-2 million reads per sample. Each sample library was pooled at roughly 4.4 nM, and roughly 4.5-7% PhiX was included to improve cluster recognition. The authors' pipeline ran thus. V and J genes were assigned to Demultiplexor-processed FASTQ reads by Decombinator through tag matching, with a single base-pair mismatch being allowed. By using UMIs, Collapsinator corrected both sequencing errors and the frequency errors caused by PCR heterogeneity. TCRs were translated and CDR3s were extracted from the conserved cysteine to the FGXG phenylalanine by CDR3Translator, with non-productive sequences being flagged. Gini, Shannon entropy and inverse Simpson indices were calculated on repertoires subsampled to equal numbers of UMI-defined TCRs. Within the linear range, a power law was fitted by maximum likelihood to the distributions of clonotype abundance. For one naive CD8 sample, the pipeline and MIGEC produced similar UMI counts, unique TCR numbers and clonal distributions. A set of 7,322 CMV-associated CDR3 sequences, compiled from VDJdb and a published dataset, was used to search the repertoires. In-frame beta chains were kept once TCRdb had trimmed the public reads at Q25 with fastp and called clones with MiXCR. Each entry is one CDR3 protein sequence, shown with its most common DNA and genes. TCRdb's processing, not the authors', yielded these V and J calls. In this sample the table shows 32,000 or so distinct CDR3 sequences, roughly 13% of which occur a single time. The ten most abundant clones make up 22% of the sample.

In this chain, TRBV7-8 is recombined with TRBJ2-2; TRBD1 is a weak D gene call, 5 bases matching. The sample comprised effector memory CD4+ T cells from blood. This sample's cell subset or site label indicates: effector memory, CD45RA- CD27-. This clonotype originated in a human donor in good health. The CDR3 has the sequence CASSLAQGDTGELFF. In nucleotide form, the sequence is TGTGCCAGCAGCTTAGCGCAAGGGGACACCGGGGAGCTGTTTTTT. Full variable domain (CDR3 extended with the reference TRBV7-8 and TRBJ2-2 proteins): GAGVSQSPRYKVAKRGQDVALRCDPISGHVSLFWYQQALGQGPEFLTYFQNEAQLDKSGLPSDRFFAERPEGSVSTLKIQRTQQEDSAVYLCASSLAQGDTGELFFGEGSRLTVL.